This TCR beta chain was profiled in a study of T cells expressing NK-cell markers. This CDR3 has 14 residues. CDR1 is SGHRS, CDR2 YFSETQ, per germline. Turning to this clonotype: Antigen specificity is unknown.

Findings and limits, study-wide: Similarly, these clonotypes led the CD3+CD56-NKG2C+ fraction as well in several donors.

Production of TCR beta cDNA relied on 5'RACE template switching with UMIs. Using the 5' RACE reads, TCRdb records one entry per CDR3 protein without DNA. This listing includes about 260,000 distinct CDR3 sequences. The sample taken for sequencing was blood T cells: a sorted CD56 or NKG2C T cell subset, CD4+ or CD8+ T cells, or bulk PBMC T cells (not recorded which). V gene TRBV5-1 combines with J gene TRBJ2-3; TCRdb returns TRBD2, unconfirmable since there is no DNA. The TCR originated in a man aged 18 to 30 in good health. The CDR3 is CASSTRTASDTQYF. The full variable domain, in which reference TRBV5-1 and TRBJ2-3 provide the parts outside the CDR3, is KAGVTQTPRYLIKTRGQQVTLSCSPISGHRSVSWYQQTPGQGLQFLFEYFSETQRNKGNFPGRFSGRQFSNSRSEMNVSTLELGDSALYLCASSTRTASDTQYFGPGTRLTVL.